This record looks at one T cell receptor beta chain sequence and its context. This sample was included in a study of blood T cell repertoires in COVID-19. Study-wide context: From the United States, Italy and Spain came samples of acute and convalescent COVID-19. Sources were T cells, B-cell-depleted T cells, or PBMCs; the material itself was cDNA or gDNA.

Original analysis: Amplification from reference gene primers served as the basis for estimated nucleated cell counts. Using immunoSEQ multiplex PCR, the repertoire was profiled, and TCRdb retains in-frame clones only, with some absent. That table furnishes V, J and clone size, whereas the DNA furnished D and trimming. Here the sample spans more than 200,000 clones, 70% to 90% being singletons. CDR3 size: 15 residues. Germline CDR1 is LNHDA and CDR2 is SQIVND (reference sequence). Trimming left V 7 bases short and J 15 bases short, with 27 bases between. The clonotype was recovered from a man in his late teens or twenties with active or convalescent COVID-19. This chain uses TRBV19 with TRBJ1-4; D may be TRBD1 (6 bases). Specimen: peripheral blood. The CDR3 spells CASTADVRGIKGMFF. The CDR3 DNA follows: TGTGCCAGTACCGCGGACGTTAGGGGGATAAAAGGAATGTTTTTT.